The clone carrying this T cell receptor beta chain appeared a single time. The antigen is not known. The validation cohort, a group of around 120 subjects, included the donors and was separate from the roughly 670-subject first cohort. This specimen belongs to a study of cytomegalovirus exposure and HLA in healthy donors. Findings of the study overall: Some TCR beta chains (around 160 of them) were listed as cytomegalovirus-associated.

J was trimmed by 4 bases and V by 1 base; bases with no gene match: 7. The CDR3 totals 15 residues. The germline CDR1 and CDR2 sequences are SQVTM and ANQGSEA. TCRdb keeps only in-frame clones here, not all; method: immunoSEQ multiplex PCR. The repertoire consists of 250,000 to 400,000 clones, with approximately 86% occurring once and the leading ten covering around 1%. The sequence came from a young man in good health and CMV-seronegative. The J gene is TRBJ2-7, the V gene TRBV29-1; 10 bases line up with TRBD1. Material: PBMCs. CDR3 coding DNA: TGCAGCGTTGAAGTCGGGGGGACAGGGGTTTACGAGCAGTACTTC. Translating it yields CSVEVGGTGVYEQYF.